These 2 T cell receptor beta chains were all obtained from the same sample, sequenced in a study of shared clonotypes between healthy human individuals. The method was immunoSEQ multiplex PCR; TCRdb's version includes in-frame clones alone and lacks a portion of them. The top ten clones hold about 0.42% of a sample with 1.5 million to 1.9 million clones, approximately 98% of them seen once. The sequenced material came from naive CD4+ T cells sorted from blood. The subset was: CD45RA+ positively selected. All receptors come from a man aged 30-40 years in good health.

The chain uses TRBV5-5 and TRBJ1-3; D is unclear. The CDR3 loop spans 16 amino acids. Trimming took 4 bases from V and 6 from J, leaving 20 bases between them. The germline gives CDR1 SGHKS, CDR2 YYEKEE (reference sequence). CDR3 residues: CASSLLWPPDENTIYF. The CDR3 DNA is TGTGCCAGCAGCCTACTCTGGCCGCCAGACGAAAACACCATATATTTT. The complete variable domain, with remaining parts taken from reference TRBV5-5 and TRBJ1-3, reads DAGVTQSPTHLIKTRGQQVTLRCSPISGHKSVSWYQQVLGQGPQFIFQYYEKEERGRGNFPDRFSARQFPNYSSELNVNALLLGDSALYLCASSLLWPPDENTIYFGEGSWLTVV.

The DNA of the CDR3 is TGTGCCTGGAGTGACAGGTTAATTAGCAATCAGCCCCAGCATTTT. Amino acid sequence: CAWSDRLISNQPQHF. V is TRBV30 and J is TRBJ1-5; tentative D call: TRBD1 (5 bases). V gave up 1 base and J gave up 0 bases, with 10 bases separating them. The germline gives CDR1 GTSNPN, CDR2 SVGIG (reference sequence). The length of the CDR3 is 15 residues. Complete variable domain (other parts from reference TRBV30 and TRBJ1-5): SQTIHQWPATLVQPVGSPLSLECTVEGTSNPNLYWYRQAAGRGLQLLFYSVGIGQISSEVPQNLSASRPQDRQFILSSKKLLLSDSGFYLCAWSDRLISNQPQHFGDGTRLSIL.